Listed below are T cell receptor beta chains from one sample, sequenced in a study of Ad26.COV2.S vaccination and SARS-CoV-2 variants. Here immunoSEQ multiplex PCR was the method, and the copy in TCRdb shows in-frame clones only, minus some. The sample comprises a few hundred thousand clones, more than 75% of which are singletons, and 3.6% rests with the top ten. The starting material was peripheral blood, obtained in a trial of Ad26.COV2.S vaccine versus placebo. The receptors shown here come from a person aged 18-65 years who received the Ad26.COV2.S COVID-19 vaccine or a placebo. CDR3s include the opening cysteine and the closing phenylalanine or tryptophan. The order of the fields is clone size, V gene, J gene, CDR3 protein. Rows give clone size only sometimes, using once, few, many, or a class for an expanded clone.

clone size: once
V gene: TRBV2
J gene: TRBJ2-3
CDR3 protein: CASRGTFSGTQYF

clone size: .
V gene: TRBV19
J gene: TRBJ1-5
CDR3 protein: CASVLGQGDQPQHF

clone size: .
V gene: TRBV4-1
J gene: TRBJ1-5
CDR3 protein: CASSQDVGGLQPQHF

clone size: .
V gene: TRBV19
J gene: TRBJ1-1
CDR3 protein: CASIRGGTSEAFF

clone size: .
V gene: TRBV7-3
J gene: TRBJ1-1
CDR3 protein: CASSLSGQGRAEAFF

clone size: .
V gene: TRBV5-5
J gene: TRBJ2-2
CDR3 protein: CASSLEGGVNTGELFF

clone size: .
V gene: TRBV6-2/TRBV6-3
J gene: TRBJ2-7
CDR3 protein: CASSYPATGGRSRRASYEQYF

clone size: few
V gene: TRBV6-6
J gene: TRBJ1-2
CDR3 protein: CASSSLGRGYGYTF

clone size: .
V gene: TRBV5-4
J gene: TRBJ2-2
CDR3 protein: CASSLFVGGYTGELFF

clone size: .
V gene: TRBV27
J gene: TRBJ1-2
CDR3 protein: CASSFGQGYGYTF

clone size: .
V gene: TRBV19
J gene: TRBJ2-2
CDR3 protein: CASSIGGTGELFF

clone size: .
V gene: TRBV6-4
J gene: TRBJ2-5
CDR3 protein: CASSADSGGTQYF

clone size: .
V gene: TRBV5-4
J gene: TRBJ1-4
CDR3 protein: CASSLRSYSTNEKLFF

clone size: .
V gene: TRBV6-5
J gene: TRBJ1-2
CDR3 protein: CASSSRQGGHTF

clone size: .
V gene: TRBV6-7
J gene: TRBJ1-2
CDR3 protein: CASSRDPSHGYTF

clone size: .
V gene: TRBV4-1
J gene: TRBJ1-1
CDR3 protein: CASSQEGQGLTEAFF

clone size: once
V gene: TRBV5-1
J gene: TRBJ1-3
CDR3 protein: CASSRGQAASGNTIYF

clone size: .
V gene: TRBV7-9
J gene: TRBJ2-3
CDR3 protein: CASSLKTGNTDTQYF

clone size: .
V gene: TRBV11-1
J gene: TRBJ1-2
CDR3 protein: CASSRDGNYGYTF

clone size: .
V gene: TRBV7-7
J gene: TRBJ2-5
CDR3 protein: CASSPSGETQYF

clone size: .
V gene: TRBV7-2
J gene: TRBJ2-3
CDR3 protein: CASSYRGRSGGARTDTQYF

clone size: .
V gene: TRBV5-1
J gene: TRBJ1-1
CDR3 protein: CASSYTQILSGVGSEAFF

clone size: .
V gene: TRBV7-9
J gene: TRBJ1-2
CDR3 protein: CASSFSGEEYGYTF

clone size: .
V gene: TRBV12-3/TRBV12-4
J gene: TRBJ2-5
CDR3 protein: CASRSSGPETQYF